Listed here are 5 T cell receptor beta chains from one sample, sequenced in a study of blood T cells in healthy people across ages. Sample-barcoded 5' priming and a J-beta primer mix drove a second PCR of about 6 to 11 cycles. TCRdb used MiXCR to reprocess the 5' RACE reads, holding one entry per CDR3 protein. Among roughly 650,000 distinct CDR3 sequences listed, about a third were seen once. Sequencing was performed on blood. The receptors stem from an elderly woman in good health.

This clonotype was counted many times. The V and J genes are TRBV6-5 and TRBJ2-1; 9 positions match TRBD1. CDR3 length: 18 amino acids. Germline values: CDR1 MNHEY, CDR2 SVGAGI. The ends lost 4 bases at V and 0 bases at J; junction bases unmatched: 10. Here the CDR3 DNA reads TGTGCCAGCAGTTCACACAGGGGACAGGGAAGCTCCTACAATGAGCAGTTCTTC. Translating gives CASSSHRGQGSSYNEQFF.

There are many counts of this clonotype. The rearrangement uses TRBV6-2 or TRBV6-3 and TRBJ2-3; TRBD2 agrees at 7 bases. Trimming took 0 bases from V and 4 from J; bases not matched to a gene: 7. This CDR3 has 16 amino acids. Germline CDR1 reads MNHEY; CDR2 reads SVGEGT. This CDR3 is CASSYSVGLGSDTQYF. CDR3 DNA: TGTGCCAGCAGTTACTCCGTCGGACTAGGGTCAGATACGCAGTATTTT.

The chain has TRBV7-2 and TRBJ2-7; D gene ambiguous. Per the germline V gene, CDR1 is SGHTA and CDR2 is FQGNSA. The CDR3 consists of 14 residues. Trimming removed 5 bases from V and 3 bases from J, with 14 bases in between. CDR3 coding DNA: TGTGCCAGCAGCCGGACCGGGTCCTACTACGAGCAGTACTTC. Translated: CASSRTGSYYEQYF. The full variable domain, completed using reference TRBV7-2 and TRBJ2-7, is GAGVSQSPSNKVTEKGKDVELRCDPISGHTALYWYRQSLGQGLEFLIYFQGNSAPDKSGLPSDRFSAERTGGSVSTLTIQRTQQEDSAVYLCASSRTGSYYEQYFGPGTRLTVT.

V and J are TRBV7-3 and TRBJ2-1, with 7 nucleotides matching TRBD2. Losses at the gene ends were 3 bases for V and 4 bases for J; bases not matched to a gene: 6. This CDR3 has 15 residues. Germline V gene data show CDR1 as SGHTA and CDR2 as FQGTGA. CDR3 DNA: TGTGCCAGCAGCTTGTTAAGCGGGGCTTACAATGAGCAGTTCTTC. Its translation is CASSLLSGAYNEQFF. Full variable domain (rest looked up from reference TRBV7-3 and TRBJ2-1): GAGVSQTPSNKVTEKGKYVELRCDPISGHTALYWYRQSLGQGPEFLIYFQGTGAADDSGLPNDRFFAVRPEGSVSTLKIQRTERGDSAVYLCASSLLSGAYNEQFFGPGTRLTVL.

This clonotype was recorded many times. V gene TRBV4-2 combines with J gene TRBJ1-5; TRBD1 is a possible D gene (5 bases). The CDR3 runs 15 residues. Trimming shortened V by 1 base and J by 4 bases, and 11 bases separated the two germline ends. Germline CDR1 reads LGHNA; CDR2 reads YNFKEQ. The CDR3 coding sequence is TGTGCCAGCAGCCAAGTTACAGGCGGGAATCAGCCCCAGCATTTT. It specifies CASSQVTGGNQPQHF.